This T cell receptor (beta chain) was identified during a study of T cell responses to AZD1222 COVID-19 vaccine. The overall study: Second-dose schedules of about 4 or about 12 weeks were combined. Study results and limitations: Sampled repertoires all dated from after the peak T cell response. Among AZD1222 vaccinees, only six were seropositive at baseline. A mostly white British donor set with more females was recruited, and clonal diversity was possibly underestimated.

V lost 3 bases, J lost 3 bases, and 6 bases lay in between. Germline-derived CDR1 and CDR2 are SGHNT and YENEEA. This CDR3 has 13 amino acids. This clone came up once. The antigen remains unidentified. Clones were read by immunoSEQ multiplex PCR, and TCRdb kept only the in-frame ones, dropping some. The sample lists more than 110,000 clones; 75% to 95% were seen once. The V and J genes are TRBV11-3 and TRBJ1-5, with D unresolved. The TCR sequence derives from an adult in good health. Specimen: peripheral blood, collected on day 0 of AZD1222 vaccination. In DNA form, the CDR3 reads TGTGCCAGCAGCTTGCAGTACAATCAGCCCCAGCATTTT. Residues: CASSLQYNQPQHF.